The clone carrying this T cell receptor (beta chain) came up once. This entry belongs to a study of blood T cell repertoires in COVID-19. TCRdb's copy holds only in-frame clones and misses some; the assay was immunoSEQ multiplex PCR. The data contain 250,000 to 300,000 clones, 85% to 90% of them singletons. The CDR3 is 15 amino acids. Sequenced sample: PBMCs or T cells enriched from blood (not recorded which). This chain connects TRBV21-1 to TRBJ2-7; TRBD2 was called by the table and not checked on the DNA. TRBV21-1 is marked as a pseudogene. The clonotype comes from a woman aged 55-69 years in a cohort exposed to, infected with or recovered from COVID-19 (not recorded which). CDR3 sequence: CASSKELGGAYEQYF. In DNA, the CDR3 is TGTGCCAGCAGCAAAGAACTGGGGGGAGCCTACGAGCAGTACTTC.